These 15 T cell receptor beta chains were all obtained from the same sample, sequenced in a study of T-cell reconstitution after alpha-beta-depleted transplantation in children. Unique molecular identifiers featured in how the TCRbeta library was prepared. TCRdb fed the PCR reads into MiXCR, producing one record per CDR3 protein. The table shows 750,000 to 950,000 distinct CDR3 sequences, with around 15% occurring only once. The sequences come from PBMCs, mostly from graft donor cells, collected 360 days after TCRalphabeta/CD19-depleted stem cell transplant. The receptors were gathered from a male patient between 5 and 17 years old who had a stem cell transplant for acute lymphoblastic leukemia, so the T cells may come from the graft donor.

This clonotype showed up just a few times. CDR3 DNA: TGTGCCAGCAGTTTTGGGGGCAGCGGCCCCTACGAGCAGTACTTC. This encodes CASSFGGSGPYEQYF. The genes are TRBV27 and TRBJ2-7; D possibly corresponds to TRBD1 (6 bases). Germline-derived CDR1 and CDR2 are MNHEY and SMNVEV (reference sequence). The CDR3 loop spans 15 amino acids. Trimming shortened V by 3 bases and J by 2 bases, and 14 bases separated the two germline ends.

The J gene is TRBJ2-5, the V gene TRBV5-1; 11 bases align to TRBD2. CDR1 is SGHRS, CDR2 YFSETQ, per germline. V was clipped by 4 bases and J by 2 bases; unmatched bases: 4. CDR3 length: 15 residues. The CDR3 is CASSGGTSGQETQYF. As DNA, the CDR3 is TGCGCCAGCAGCGGGGGGACTAGCGGACAAGAGACCCAGTACTTC.

Ten or more counts support this clonotype. The V call is TRBV9, the J call TRBJ2-1, with TRBD2 identical over 8 bases. Germline CDR1 reads SGDLS; CDR2 reads YYNGEE. V dropped 4 bases and J dropped 4; count of bases not matched to a gene: 10. The length of the CDR3 is 16 residues. CDR3 DNA: TGTGCCAGCAGCAACTCAAGGAGCGGGAGATACAATGAGCAGTTCTTC. It specifies CASSNSRSGRYNEQFF. Based on the CDR3 plus reference TRBV9 and TRBJ2-1, the full variable domain is DSGVTQTPKHLITATGQRVTLRCSPRSGDLSVYWYQQSLDQGLQFLIQYYNGEERAKGNILERFSAQQFPDLHSELNLSSLELGDSALYFCASSNSRSGRYNEQFFGPGTRLTVL.

This clonotype was observed at least ten times. This sequence joins TRBV5-1 and TRBJ1-1, with D possibly being TRBD1 (5 bases). CDR3 length equals 14 residues. Per germline, CDR1 SGHRS and CDR2 YFSETQ. With 5 bases removed from V and 0 bases from J, the gap between germline ends came to 11 bases. CDR3 in amino acids: CASRPGLLNTEAFF. The CDR3 DNA reads as TGCGCCAGCAGACCGGGACTACTGAACACTGAAGCTTTCTTT. Filled out from reference TRBV5-1 and TRBJ1-1, the complete variable domain reads KAGVTQTPRYLIKTRGQQVTLSCSPISGHRSVSWYQQTPGQGLQFLFEYFSETQRNKGNFPGRFSGRQFSNSRSEMNVSTLELGDSALYLCASRPGLLNTEAFFGQGTRLTVV.

The CDR3 nucleotides read TGTGCCAGCAGCGTTAGGGGCAGGGGATCCTACGAGCAGTACTTC. Amino acid sequence: CASSVRGRGSYEQYF. The chain recombines TRBV11-2 with TRBJ2-7; weak D call: TRBD1 (6 bases). Per the germline V gene, CDR1 is SGHAT and CDR2 is FQNNGV. Trimming took off 5 bases at V and 1 base at J, with 15 bases between the two ends. The CDR3 loop spans 15 amino acids.

This clonotype was observed a handful of times. The chain carries TRBV27 and TRBJ1-6, with TRBD1 as a possible D gene (5 bases). This CDR3 is built from 18 residues. V was trimmed by 5 bases and J by 7 bases, leaving 24 bases between them. CDR1 is MNHEY, CDR2 SMNVEV, per germline (reference sequence). CDR3 loop: CASSTGTDHLFNNSPLHF. Written as DNA, the CDR3 is TGTGCCAGCAGTACCGGGACGGACCACCTATTTAACAATTCACCCCTCCACTTT.

V and J are TRBV5-1 and TRBJ2-6; possible D gene TRBD1, 6 bases. The germline V and J ends were trimmed by 4 bases and 0 bases, with 20 bases remaining between them. This CDR3 has 19 residues. The germline CDR1 and CDR2 sequences are SGHRS and YFSETQ. This chain's CDR3 is CASSPRGNLLDSGANVLTF. CDR3 DNA: TGCGCCAGCAGCCCGAGGGGGAATCTTCTGGACTCTGGGGCCAACGTCCTGACTTTC.

This clonotype was picked up many times. CDR3 residues: CASSHRDRDNNEQFF. Here the CDR3 DNA reads TGTGCCAGCAGCCACCGGGACAGGGACAACAATGAGCAGTTCTTC. This chain joins TRBV4-2 and TRBJ2-1, with TRBD1 matching over 9 bases. The CDR3 length is 15 residues. The germline V gene has CDR1 LGHNA and CDR2 YNFKEQ. V lost 3 bases, J lost 5 bases, and 5 bases stayed unmatched.

The table lists this clonotype with many counts. The chain joins TRBV5-4 to TRBJ2-1; the D is unclear. V lost 1 base, J lost 8 bases, and 13 bases lay in between. Germline values: CDR1 SGHNT, CDR2 YYREEE (reference sequence). The CDR3 length is 14 residues. Here the CDR3 DNA reads TGTGCCAGCAGCTTGAGCCTAGACCGGCATGAGCAGTTCTTC. Encoded protein: CASSLSLDRHEQFF.

This clonotype was seen repeatedly, ten times or more. This chain links TRBV29-1 with TRBJ2-1; TRBD2 is a possible D gene (6 bases). Deletions cut 0 bases from V and 1 base from J, with 13 bases between. The germline CDR1 and CDR2 sequences are SQVTM and ANQGSEA. The CDR3 contains 16 residues. The CDR3 is CSVEEGIGGSYNEQFF. CDR3 in DNA: TGCAGCGTTGAAGAGGGGATTGGGGGGTCCTACAATGAGCAGTTCTTC.

The chain is built from TRBV10-3 and TRBJ2-7, with D possibly being TRBD1 (5 bases). CDR1 is ENHRY, CDR2 SYGVKD, per germline. V lost 6 bases, J lost 3 bases, and 9 bases lay in between. There are 12 residues in the CDR3. The CDR3 region is CAISRQNYEQYF. CDR3 sequence (DNA): TGTGCCATCAGCAGACAGAACTACGAGCAGTACTTC.

The chain is built from TRBV5-1 and TRBJ1-1; no reliable D call. CDR1 is SGHRS and CDR2 is YFSETQ in the germline V gene. The CDR3 contains 14 residues. Deletions cut 0 bases from V and 5 bases from J, with 11 bases between. The CDR3 nucleotides read TGCGCCAGCAGCTTGGGAGAGGAGGAGACTGAAGCTTTCTTT. It encodes CASSLGEEETEAFF.

The chain employs TRBV4-2 and TRBJ1-5; D possibly corresponds to TRBD1 (6 bases). Germline lookup yields CDR1 LGHNA and CDR2 YNFKEQ. V was cut by 4 bases and J by 7 bases, with 11 bases left in between. The CDR3 runs 13 residues. The CDR3 nucleotides read TGTGCCAGCAGCCTATCAGGGGACCAGCCCCAGCATTTT. It encodes CASSLSGDQPQHF.

J is TRBJ2-1 and V is TRBV15; D might be TRBD2 (6 bases). The CDR3 length is 16 residues. V gave up 5 bases and J gave up 8 bases, with 22 bases separating them. The germline CDR1 and CDR2 sequences are LNHNV and YYDKDF (reference sequence). In DNA form, the CDR3 reads TGTGCCACCAGCCCCCAACGGAGCGGGCCTCAGGATGAGCAGTTCTTC. It encodes CATSPQRSGPQDEQFF.

This clonotype was detected many times. The junction departs from the called germline gene at one end, perhaps through a read error. V usage is TRBV5-1 and J usage is TRBJ2-2, with D uncertain. Germline V gene data show CDR1 as SGHRS and CDR2 as YFSETQ. This CDR3 has 13 amino acids. CDR3 nucleotide sequence: TGTGCCAGCAGTTTTTGGGGCACCGGGGAGCTGTTTTTT. This sequence encodes CASSFWGTGELFF.